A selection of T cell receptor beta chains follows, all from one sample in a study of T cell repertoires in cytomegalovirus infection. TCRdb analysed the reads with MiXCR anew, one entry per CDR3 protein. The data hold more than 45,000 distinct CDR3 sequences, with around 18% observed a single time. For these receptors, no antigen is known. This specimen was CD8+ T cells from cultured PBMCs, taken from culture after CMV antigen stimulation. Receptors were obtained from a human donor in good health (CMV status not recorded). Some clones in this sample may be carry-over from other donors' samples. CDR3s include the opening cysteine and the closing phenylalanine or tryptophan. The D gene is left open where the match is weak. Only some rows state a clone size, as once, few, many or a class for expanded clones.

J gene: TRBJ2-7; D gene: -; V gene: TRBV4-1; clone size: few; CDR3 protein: CASSLLQGGYEQYF; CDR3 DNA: TGCGCCAGCAGCCTCCTTCAGGGCGGCTACGAGCAGTACTTC
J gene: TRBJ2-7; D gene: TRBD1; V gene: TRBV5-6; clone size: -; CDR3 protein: CASSPTGWFGYEQYF; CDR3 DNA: TGTGCCAGCAGCCCGACAGGGTGGTTTGGCTACGAGCAGTACTTC
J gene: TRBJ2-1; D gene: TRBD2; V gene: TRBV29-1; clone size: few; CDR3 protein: CSVEDWEGSNEQFF; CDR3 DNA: TGCAGCGTTGAAGATTGGGAGGGATCCAATGAGCAGTTCTTC
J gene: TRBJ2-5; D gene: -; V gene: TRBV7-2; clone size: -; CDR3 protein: CASSLPSSDQETQYF; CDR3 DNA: TGTGCCAGCAGCTTACCCTCTAGCGACCAAGAGACCCAGTACTTC
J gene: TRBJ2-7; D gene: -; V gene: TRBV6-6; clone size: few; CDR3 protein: CASSYSNHRSYEQYF; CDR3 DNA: TGTGCCAGCAGTTACTCGAATCACAGATCCTACGAGCAGTACTTC
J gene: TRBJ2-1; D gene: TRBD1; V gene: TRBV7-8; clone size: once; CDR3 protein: CASSLAGTASSYNEQFF; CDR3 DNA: TGTGCCAGCAGCTTAGCGGGGACAGCCAGCTCCTACAATGAGCAGTTCTTC
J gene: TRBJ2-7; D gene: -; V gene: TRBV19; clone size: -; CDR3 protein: CASSIRRELSYEQYF; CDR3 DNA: TGTGCCAGTAGTATCCGCCGGGAGCTTTCTTACGAGCAGTACTTC
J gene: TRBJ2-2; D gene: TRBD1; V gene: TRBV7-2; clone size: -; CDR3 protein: CASSLYAQGAGELFF; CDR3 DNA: TGTGCCAGCAGCTTATATGCCCAGGGGGCCGGGGAGCTGTTTTTT
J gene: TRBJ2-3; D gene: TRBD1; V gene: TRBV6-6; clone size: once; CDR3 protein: CASSYSDRGTNTDTQYF; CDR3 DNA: TGTGCCAGCAGTTACTCGGACAGGGGGACTAACACAGATACGCAGTATTTT
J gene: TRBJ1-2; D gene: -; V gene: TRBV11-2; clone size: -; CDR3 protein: CASSDRGGDASPGGYTF; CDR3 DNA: TGTGCCAGCAGCGATAGGGGGGGGGACGCATCCCCTGGTGGCTACACCTTC
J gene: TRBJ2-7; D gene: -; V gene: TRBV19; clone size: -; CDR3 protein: CASSSGGSEQYF; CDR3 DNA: TGTGCCAGTAGTAGCGGAGGGAGCGAGCAGTACTTC
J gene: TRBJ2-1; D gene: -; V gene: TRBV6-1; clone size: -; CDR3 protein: CASSEAGEAYNEQFF; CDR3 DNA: TGTGCCAGCAGTGAAGCGGGAGAGGCCTACAATGAGCAGTTCTTC
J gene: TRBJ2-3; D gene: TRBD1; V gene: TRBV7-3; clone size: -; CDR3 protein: CASSTSGGGSDTQYF; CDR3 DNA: TGTGCCAGCAGCACATCAGGGGGCGGCTCAGATACGCAGTATTTT
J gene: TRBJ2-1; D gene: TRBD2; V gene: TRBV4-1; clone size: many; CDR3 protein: CASSQDEKLAGAEQFF; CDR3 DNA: TGCGCCAGCAGCCAAGATGAGAAACTAGCGGGAGCTGAGCAGTTCTTC
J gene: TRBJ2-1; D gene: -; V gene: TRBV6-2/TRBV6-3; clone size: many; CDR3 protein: CASSQLGWNEQFF; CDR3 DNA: TGTGCCAGCAGTCAACTGGGTTGGAATGAGCAGTTCTTC
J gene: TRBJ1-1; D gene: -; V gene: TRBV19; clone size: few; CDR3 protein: CASSDRPNTEAFF; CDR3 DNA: TGTGCCAGTAGTGACAGGCCGAACACTGAAGCTTTCTTT
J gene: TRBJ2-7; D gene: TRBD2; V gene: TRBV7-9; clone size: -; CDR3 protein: CASSPQLAGGPGGGEQYF; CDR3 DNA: TGTGCCAGCAGCCCACAACTAGCGGGAGGGCCCGGGGGTGGTGAGCAGTACTTC
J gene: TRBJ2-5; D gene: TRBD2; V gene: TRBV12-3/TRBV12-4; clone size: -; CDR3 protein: CASSSMTSGGGETQYF; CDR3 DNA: TGTGCCAGCAGTTCGATGACTAGCGGGGGTGGAGAGACCCAGTACTTC
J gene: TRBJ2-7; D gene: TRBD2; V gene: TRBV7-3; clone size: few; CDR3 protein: CASSPGLAASYEQYF; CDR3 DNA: TGTGCCAGCAGTCCGGGACTAGCCGCCTCCTACGAGCAGTACTTC
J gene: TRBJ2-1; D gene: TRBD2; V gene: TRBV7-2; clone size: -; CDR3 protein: CASSFPPRETYNEQFF; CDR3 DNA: TGTGCCAGCAGCTTCCCCCCGCGGGAGACCTACAATGAGCAGTTCTTC
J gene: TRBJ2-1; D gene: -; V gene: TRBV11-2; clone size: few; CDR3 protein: CASSVIPYNEQFF; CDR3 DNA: TGTGCCAGTTCCGTTATCCCTTACAATGAGCAGTTCTTC
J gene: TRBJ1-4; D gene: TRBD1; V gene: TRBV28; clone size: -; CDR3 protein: CASSSPQGARKTTNEKLFF; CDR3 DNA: TGTGCCAGCAGTTCCCCACAGGGGGCGCGGAAGACAACTAATGAAAAACTGTTTTTT
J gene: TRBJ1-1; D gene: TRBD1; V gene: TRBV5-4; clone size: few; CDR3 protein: CASSSSTGGTEAFF; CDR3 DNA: TGTGCCAGCAGCAGCTCTACAGGGGGCACTGAAGCTTTCTTT
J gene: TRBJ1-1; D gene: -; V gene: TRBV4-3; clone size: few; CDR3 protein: CASSQNEGRAEAFF; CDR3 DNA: TGCGCCAGCAGCCAAAACGAAGGGCGGGCTGAAGCTTTCTTT
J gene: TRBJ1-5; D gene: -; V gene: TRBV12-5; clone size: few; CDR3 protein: CASGLAPDGLNQPQHF; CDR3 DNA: TGTGCTAGTGGTTTGGCCCCGGACGGCCTCAATCAGCCCCAGCATTTT
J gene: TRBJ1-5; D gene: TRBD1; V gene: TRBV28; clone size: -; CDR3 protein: CASRTGAQDQPQHF; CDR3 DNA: TGTGCCAGCAGGACAGGGGCGCAAGATCAGCCCCAGCATTTT
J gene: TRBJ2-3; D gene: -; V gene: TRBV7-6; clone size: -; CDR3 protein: CASSSLGRESTDTQYF; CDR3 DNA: TGTGCCAGCAGCTCCCTGGGGAGAGAGAGCACAGATACGCAGTATTTT
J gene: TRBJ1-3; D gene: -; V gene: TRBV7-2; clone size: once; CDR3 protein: CASSPLGSGNTIYF; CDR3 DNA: TGTGCCAGCAGCCCTTTAGGCTCTGGAAACACCATATATTTT
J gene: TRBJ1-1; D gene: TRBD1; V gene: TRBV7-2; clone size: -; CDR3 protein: CASSLSGQGFEAFF; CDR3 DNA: TGTGCCAGCAGCTTATCGGGACAGGGATTTGAAGCTTTCTTT
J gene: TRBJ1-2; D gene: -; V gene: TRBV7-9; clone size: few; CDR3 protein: CASSFGGGDKYGYTF; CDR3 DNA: TGTGCCAGCAGCTTTGGCGGGGGCGATAAATATGGCTACACCTTC
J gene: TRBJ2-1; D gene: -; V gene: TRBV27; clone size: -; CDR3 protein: CASSSSEGPYNEQFF; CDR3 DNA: TGTGCCAGCAGTTCGTCGGAGGGCCCCTACAATGAGCAGTTCTTC
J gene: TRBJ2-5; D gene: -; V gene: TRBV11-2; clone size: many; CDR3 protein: CASSSYQVQETQYF; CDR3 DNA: TGTGCCAGCAGCTCCTACCAGGTTCAAGAGACCCAGTACTTC
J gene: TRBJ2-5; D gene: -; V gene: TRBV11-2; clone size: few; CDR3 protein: CASSSLAEQGKETQYF; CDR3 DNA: TGTGCCAGCAGTTCCCTCGCGGAGCAGGGCAAAGAGACCCAGTACTTC
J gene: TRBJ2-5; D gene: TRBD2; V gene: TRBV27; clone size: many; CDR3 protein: CASSIRTSGKETQYF; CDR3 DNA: TGTGCCAGCAGTATTAGGACTAGCGGAAAAGAGACCCAGTACTTC
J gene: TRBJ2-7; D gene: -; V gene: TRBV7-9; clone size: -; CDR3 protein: CASSLGSGEQYF; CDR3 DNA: TGTGCCAGCAGCTTGGGCTCGGGGGAGCAGTACTTC
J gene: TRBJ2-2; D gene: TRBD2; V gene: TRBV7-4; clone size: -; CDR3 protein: CASSPNSGKNTGELFF; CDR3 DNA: TGTGCCAGCAGCCCAAATAGCGGGAAGAACACCGGGGAGCTGTTTTTT
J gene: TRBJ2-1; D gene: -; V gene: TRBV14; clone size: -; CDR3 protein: CASSQASYNEQFF; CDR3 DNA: TGTGCCAGCAGCCAAGCATCCTACAATGAGCAGTTCTTC
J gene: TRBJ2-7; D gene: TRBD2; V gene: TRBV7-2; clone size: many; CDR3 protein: CASSLSGGQYEQYF; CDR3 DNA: TGTGCCAGCAGCCTCAGCGGGGGTCAGTACGAGCAGTACTTC
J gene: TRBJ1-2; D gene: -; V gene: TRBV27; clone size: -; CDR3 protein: CASSDSSFYGYTF; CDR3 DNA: TGTGCCAGCAGCGACAGTTCCTTCTATGGCTACACCTTC
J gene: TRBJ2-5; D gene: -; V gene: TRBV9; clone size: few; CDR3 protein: CASSVGQQSLGAQYF; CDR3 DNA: TGTGCCAGCAGCGTAGGGCAGCAATCCCTGGGGGCCCAGTACTTC
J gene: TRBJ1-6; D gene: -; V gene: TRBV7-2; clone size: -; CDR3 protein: CASSLGGVPLHF; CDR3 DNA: TGTGCCAGCAGCTTAGGAGGAGTACCCCTCCACTTT
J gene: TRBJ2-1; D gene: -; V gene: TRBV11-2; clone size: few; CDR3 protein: CASSLVRSLYNEQFF; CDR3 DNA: TGTGCCAGCAGCTTAGTAAGGTCGCTTTACAATGAGCAGTTCTTC
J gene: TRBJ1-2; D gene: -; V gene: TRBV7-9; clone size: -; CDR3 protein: CASRPPHLGQNNDNYGYTF; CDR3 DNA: TGTGCCAGCCGACCTCCCCATCTCGGGCAGAATAATGATAACTATGGCTACACCTTC
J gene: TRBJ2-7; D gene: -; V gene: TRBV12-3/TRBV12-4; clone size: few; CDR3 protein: CASSSPGLEQYF; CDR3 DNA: TGTGCCAGCAGTTCCCCAGGGCTCGAGCAGTACTTC
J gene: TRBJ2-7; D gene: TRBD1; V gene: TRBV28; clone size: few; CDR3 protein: CASSLGQGGYEQYF; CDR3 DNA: TGTGCCAGCAGTTTAGGACAGGGCGGCTACGAGCAGTACTTC
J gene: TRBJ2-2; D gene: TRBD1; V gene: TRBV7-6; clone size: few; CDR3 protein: CASSLNRGLGGELFF; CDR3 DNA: TGTGCCAGCAGCTTAAACAGGGGGCTCGGCGGGGAGCTGTTTTTT
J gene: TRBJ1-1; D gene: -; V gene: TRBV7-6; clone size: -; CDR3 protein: CASSLKQESREAFF; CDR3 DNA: TGTGCCAGCAGCTTAAAACAGGAGAGTCGTGAAGCTTTCTTT
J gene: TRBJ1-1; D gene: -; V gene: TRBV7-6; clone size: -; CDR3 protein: CASSTSRGTEAFF; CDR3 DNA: TGTGCCAGCAGCACGTCCAGGGGCACTGAAGCTTTCTTT
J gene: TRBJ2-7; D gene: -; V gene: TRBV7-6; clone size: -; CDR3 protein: CASSRSGDYEQYF; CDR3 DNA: TGTGCCAGCAGCCGTTCAGGGGACTACGAGCAGTACTTC
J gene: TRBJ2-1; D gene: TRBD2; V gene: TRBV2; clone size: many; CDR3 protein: CASGSGGYNEQFF; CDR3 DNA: TGTGCCAGCGGTAGCGGGGGGTACAATGAGCAGTTCTTC
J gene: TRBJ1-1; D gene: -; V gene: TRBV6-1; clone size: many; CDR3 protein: CASSRSGPEAFF; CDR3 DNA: TGTGCCAGCAGCCGCTCCGGACCTGAAGCTTTCTTT
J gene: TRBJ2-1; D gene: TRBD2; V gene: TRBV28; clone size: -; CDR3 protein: CASNPGLTYNEQFF; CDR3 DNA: TGTGCCAGTAACCCGGGACTAACCTACAATGAGCAGTTCTTC
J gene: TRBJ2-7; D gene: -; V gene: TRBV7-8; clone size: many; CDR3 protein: CASSPFRVIGPASYEQYF; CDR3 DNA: TGTGCCAGCAGCCCTTTCAGGGTAATCGGACCCGCTTCCTACGAGCAGTACTTC
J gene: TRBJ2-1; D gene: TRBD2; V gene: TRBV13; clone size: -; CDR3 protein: CASSLRTSGWVNEQFF; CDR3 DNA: TGTGCCAGCAGCCTTCGGACTAGCGGGTGGGTCAATGAGCAGTTCTTC